The 17 T cell receptor beta chains reported below all come from one sample, sequenced in a study of cytomegalovirus exposure and HLA in healthy donors. Primers for the PCR totalled 60 Vbeta and 13 Jbeta. The table came from immunoSEQ multiplex PCR; TCRdb's copy has only in-frame clones and leaves some out. This table holds 200,000 to 250,000 clones, approximately 70% found once. The sequencing input was PBMCs. The receptors were sampled from a woman aged 30 to 39 in good health and CMV-seronegative.

This chain connects TRBV5-4 to TRBJ1-2; maybe TRBD1 (5 bases). There are 14 residues in the CDR3. CDR1 SGHNT and CDR2 YYREEE come from the germline V gene (reference sequence). The germline V and J ends were trimmed by 4 bases and 8 bases, with 18 bases remaining between them. The CDR3 DNA reads TGTGCCAGCAGCATTCAGACAGTTCAAAGGGGCTACACCTTC. This translates into CASSIQTVQRGYTF.

This chain joins TRBV5-1 and TRBJ2-7; weak D call: TRBD1 (5 bases). V lost 2 bases, J lost 0 bases, and 12 bases lay in between. This CDR3 region has 15 residues. Germline assignment: CDR1 SGHRS and CDR2 YFSETQ. The DNA of the CDR3 is TGCGCCAGCAGCTTAAGGGATCAGGGCTCCTACGAGCAGTACTTC. It yields the protein CASSLRDQGSYEQYF.

CDR3 sequence: CASSLGPSLNQPQHF. CDR3 DNA: TGTGCCAGCAGCTTGGGACCTAGTCTTAATCAGCCCCAGCATTTT. This chain joins TRBV5-4 and TRBJ1-5; D remains unclear. The CDR3 extends over 15 amino acids. V was clipped by 0 bases and J by 4 bases, with 11 bases between them. Germline V gives CDR1 SGHNT, CDR2 YYREEE (reference sequence).

The J gene is TRBJ1-2, the V gene TRBV18; no clear D gene. CDR1 is KGHSH and CDR2 is LQKENI in the germline V gene. Trimming removed 5 bases from V and 3 bases from J, with 13 bases in between. The CDR3 is 14 residues long. CDR3 region: CASSSTTVDYGYTF. For the CDR3, the DNA is TGTGCCAGCTCATCAACTACGGTGGACTATGGCTACACCTTC.

CDR3 region: CASSVASQRGGLNEQFF. The CDR3 DNA sequence: TGTGCCAGCAGCGTAGCTTCCCAGCGGGGGGGCCTTAATGAGCAGTTCTTC. The chain joins TRBV9 to TRBJ2-1; the match to TRBD2 covers 10 bases. The CDR3 is made up of 17 amino acids. V trimming: 0 bases; J trimming: 7 bases; junction bases outside the gene matches: 10. CDR1 is SGDLS, CDR2 YYNGEE, per germline.

About this clone: The identical CDR3 is also encoded by other nucleotide sequences in the sample. The V call is TRBV9, the J call TRBJ2-5, with 8 bases lining up with TRBD1. The CDR3 contains 13 residues. CDR1 SGDLS and CDR2 YYNGEE come from the germline V gene. V lost 0 bases to trimming and J lost 5 bases; unmatched junction nucleotides: 0. The CDR3 region has the DNA TGTGCCAGCAGCGTAGGACAGGGGGAGACCCAGTACTTC. Its protein is CASSVGQGETQYF. The whole variable domain, filled in from reference TRBV9 and TRBJ2-5, reads DSGVTQTPKHLITATGQRVTLRCSPRSGDLSVYWYQQSLDQGLQFLIQYYNGEERAKGNILERFSAQQFPDLHSELNLSSLELGDSALYFCASSVGQGETQYFGPGTRLLVL.

This clone came up once. The CDR3, as DNA: TGCGCCAGCAGACAACAGGGTGGGATCTCCTACGAGCAGTACTTC. It codes for CASRQQGGISYEQYF. V is TRBV4-1 and J is TRBJ2-7; a weak D match, TRBD1 (6 bases). The CDR3 totals 15 residues. Germline CDR1 reads MGHRA; CDR2 reads YSYEKL. Deletions cut 6 bases from V and 0 bases from J, with 15 bases between.

The chain recombines TRBV2 with TRBJ1-4, with 8 bases matching TRBD1. Per the germline V gene, CDR1 is SNHLY and CDR2 is FYNNEI. Trimming cost V 8 bases and J 6 bases; bases outside gene matches: 5. The CDR3 contains 13 residues. CDR3 sequence: CASLDRGYEKLFF. As DNA, the CDR3 is TGTGCCAGCCTAGACAGGGGATATGAAAAACTGTTTTTT.

This rearrangement joins TRBV30 to TRBJ2-1; no firm D call. The length of the CDR3 is 13 residues. Germline-derived CDR1 and CDR2 are GTSNPN and SVGIG (reference sequence). V lost 4 bases to trimming and J lost 9 bases, with 16 bases between them. In nucleotides, the CDR3 is TGTGCCTGGAACCTCGCGGAGCCCGGTGAGCAGTTCTTC. Translation gives CAWNLAEPGEQFF.

This rearrangement joins TRBV9 to TRBJ2-3; tentatively, D is TRBD1 (6 bases). This CDR3 region has 16 residues. CDR1 SGDLS and CDR2 YYNGEE come from the germline V gene. V was pared by 0 bases and J by 3 bases, with 14 bases between. The DNA of the CDR3 is TGTGCCAGCAGCGTAGGGACAGTAGCTTTAACAGATACGCAGTATTTT. Translating it yields CASSVGTVALTDTQYF.

The chain has TRBV19 and TRBJ2-1, with TRBD1 matching 7 bases. The CDR3 sequence is 15 residues long. J lost 5 bases, V lost 4 bases, and 8 bases had no gene match. CDR1 is LNHDA and CDR2 is SQIVND in the germline V gene (reference sequence). The CDR3 protein is CASSTTGDRDNEQFF. Written as DNA, the CDR3 is TGTGCCAGTAGTACAACAGGGGATCGTGACAATGAGCAGTTCTTC.

The chain recombines TRBV7-9 with TRBJ2-2, with 9 positions matching TRBD1. Trimming at V came to 1 base and at J to 1 base, leaving 7 bases not matched to a gene. Germline V lookup: CDR1 SEHNR, CDR2 FQNEAQ (reference sequence). The CDR3 sequence is 18 residues long. The chain's CDR3 is CASSLGMGQGRNTGELFF. In nucleotides, the CDR3 is TGTGCCAGCAGCTTAGGGATGGGACAGGGAAGGAACACCGGGGAGCTGTTTTTT.

The V gene is TRBV28, the J gene TRBJ1-5; D remains ambiguous. This CDR3 contains 16 residues. Germline CDR1 and CDR2: MDHEN and SYDVKM. With 4 bases removed from V and 1 base from J, the gap between germline ends came to 14 bases. In nucleotides, the CDR3 is TGTGCCAGCAGTTCAGAGGGTCGGTTAAGCAATCAGCCCCAGCATTTT. Its protein product is CASSSEGRLSNQPQHF. The variable domain in full, completed from reference TRBV28 and TRBJ1-5, reads DVKVTQSSRYLVKRTGEKVFLECVQDMDHENMFWYRQDPGLGLRLIYFSYDVKMKEKGDIPEGYSVSREKKERFSLILESASTNQTSMYLCASSSEGRLSNQPQHFGDGTRLSIL.

The genes are TRBV5-6 and TRBJ1-1, with D perhaps TRBD1 (6 bases). Trimming shortened V by 3 bases and J by 1 base, and 10 bases separated the two germline ends. The CDR3 covers 14 residues. CDR1 SGHDT and CDR2 YYEEEE come from the germline V gene. The DNA of the CDR3 is TGTGCCAGCAGCTGGGACACGGGGAACACTGAAGCTTTCTTT. Protein: CASSWDTGNTEAFF.

A few counts support this clone. The chain employs TRBV7-6 and TRBJ1-2; 7 positions agree with TRBD1. V gave up 5 bases and J gave up 10 bases; unmatched junction bases: 7. The CDR3 sequence is 12 residues long. Looked up from germline, CDR1 is SGHVS and CDR2 is FNYEAQ. Written as DNA, the CDR3 is TGTGCCAGCAGCCGGACAGGTTCCTCCTACACCTTC. It yields the protein CASSRTGSSYTF.

This clone was seen a handful of times. The rearrangement links TRBV27 to TRBJ2-7, with 9 bases aligning to TRBD2. V was pared by 3 bases and J by 2 bases, with 5 bases of the junction left unmatched. The CDR3 runs to 15 residues. Germline CDR1 and CDR2: MNHEY and SMNVEV (reference sequence). The CDR3 is CASSFKGLAPYEQYF. Written as DNA, the CDR3 is TGTGCCAGCAGTTTTAAGGGACTAGCCCCCTACGAGCAGTACTTC.

The chain has TRBV10-3 and TRBJ1-1; D not certain. This CDR3 comprises 14 residues. The V end was cut by 4 bases, the J end by 5 bases, with 14 bases between. In germline, CDR1 is ENHRY, CDR2 SYGVKD. The CDR3, as DNA: TGTGCCATCAGTGTTAATATAGGCGGGACTGAAGCTTTCTTT. Its protein is CAISVNIGGTEAFF.